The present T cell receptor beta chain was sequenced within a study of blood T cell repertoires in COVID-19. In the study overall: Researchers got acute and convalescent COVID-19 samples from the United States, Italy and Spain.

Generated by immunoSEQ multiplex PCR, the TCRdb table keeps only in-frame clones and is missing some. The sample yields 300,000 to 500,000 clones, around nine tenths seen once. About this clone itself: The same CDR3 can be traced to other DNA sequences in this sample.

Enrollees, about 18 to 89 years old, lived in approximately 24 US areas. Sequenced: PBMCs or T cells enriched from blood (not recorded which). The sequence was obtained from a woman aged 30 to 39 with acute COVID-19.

The DNA for the CDR3 is TGTGCCAGCAGTCTAGCGGGAGCCTACAATGAGCAGTTCTTC. Amino acids: CASSLAGAYNEQFF. The chain is built from TRBV7-3 and TRBJ2-1, with 10 nucleotides matching TRBD2. In germline, CDR1 is SGHTA, CDR2 FQGTGA. V dropped 6 bases and J dropped 2; count of bases not matched to a gene: 1. The CDR3 sequence is 14 residues long.